Listed below are T cell receptor beta chains from one sample, sequenced in a study of blood T cells in healthy people across ages. TCRdb recomputed calls from the 5' RACE reads with MiXCR, one row per CDR3 protein. The sample contains some 1.8 million distinct CDR3 sequences, 39% of which appear only once. The specimen sequenced was blood. These receptors all stem from a human donor in good health. CDR3s include the opening cysteine and the closing phenylalanine or tryptophan. The order of the fields is clone size, D gene, J gene, V gene, CDR3 protein, CDR3 DNA. A D gene is named only where the DNA matches it firmly. Clone size is shown for a subset of rows, as once, few, many or a class of expanded clone.

NA,NA,TRBJ2-5,TRBV20-1,CSARDQGGETQYF,TGCAGTGCTAGAGATCAAGGGGGGGAGACCCAGTACTTC
NA,NA,TRBJ2-1,TRBV11-1,CASSLKPSYNEQFF,TGTGCCAGCAGCTTGAAACCGTCCTACAATGAGCAGTTCTTC
few,NA,TRBJ1-5,TRBV6-5,CASSYSSTYQPQHF,TGTGCCAGCAGTTACTCTTCGACCTATCAGCCCCAGCATTTT
NA,NA,TRBJ2-5,TRBV21-1,CASSKGELAVETQYF,TGTGCCAGCAGCAAAGGCGAACTAGCGGTGGAGACCCAGTACTTC
NA,NA,TRBJ1-4,TRBV7-8,CASSPVIATNEKLFF,TGTGCCAGCAGCCCTGTAATTGCAACTAATGAAAAACTGTTTTTT
NA,TRBD1,TRBJ1-6,TRBV18,CASSTGQLISLHF,TGTGCCAGCTCGACGGGACAGCTAATATCCCTCCACTTT
NA,NA,TRBJ1-5,TRBV7-9,CASSLGRQWGSNQPQHF,TGTGCCAGCAGCTTAGGTCGCCAGTGGGGGAGCAATCAGCCCCAGCATTTT
NA,TRBD1,TRBJ2-1,TRBV18,CASSPGTESYEQFF,TGTGCCAGCTCACCAGGGACAGAATCCTACGAGCAGTTCTTC
NA,NA,TRBJ1-2,TRBV5-1,CASSPARDPLNYGYTF,TGCGCCAGCAGCCCGGCGAGAGATCCTCTTAACTATGGCTACACCTTC
NA,TRBD1,TRBJ1-2,TRBV9,CASSVARTGDGYTF,TGTGCCAGCAGCGTAGCAAGGACAGGGGATGGCTACACCTTC
few,NA,TRBJ1-1,TRBV20-1,CSATRDMNTEAFF,TGCAGTGCTACCAGGGACATGAACACTGAAGCTTTCTTT
NA,TRBD1,TRBJ1-2,TRBV3-1,CASSQDLGQVNYGYTF,TGTGCCAGCAGCCAAGATCTAGGACAGGTTAACTATGGCTACACCTTC
few,NA,TRBJ2-5,TRBV6-2/TRBV6-3,CASSYGTDKETQYF,TGTGCCAGCAGTTACGGTACAGACAAAGAGACCCAGTACTTC
few,NA,TRBJ1-2,TRBV12-3/TRBV12-4,CASSIQGINYGYTF,TGTGCCAGCAGTATACAGGGAATTAACTATGGCTACACCTTC
NA,NA,TRBJ2-7,TRBV6-2/TRBV6-3,CTSSFSYSEPSYEQYF,TGTACCAGCAGTTTCTCCTACTCTGAACCGTCCTACGAGCAGTACTTC
NA,TRBD1,TRBJ2-7,TRBV3-1,CAIRGDRGPNEQYF,TGTGCCATCAGGGGGGACAGGGGTCCGAACGAGCAGTACTTC
NA,NA,TRBJ2-5,TRBV6-2/TRBV6-3,CASTYNRGLGEQYF,TGTGCCAGTACCTACAACCGGGGGCTCGGGGAGCAGTACTTC
NA,TRBD1,TRBJ2-4,TRBV6-5,CASSSTGADSIQYF,TGTGCCAGCAGTTCTACAGGGGCCGACAGCATTCAGTACTTC
NA,NA,TRBJ1-1,TRBV12-3/TRBV12-4,CANKTARNTEAFF,TGTGCCAACAAGACGGCCAGAAACACTGAAGCTTTCTTT
few,TRBD1,TRBJ1-4,TRBV2,CASNGQGVEKLFF,TGTGCCAGCAACGGGCAGGGGGTGGAAAAACTGTTTTTT
NA,NA,TRBJ1-2,TRBV27,CASSFRMSAATNYGYTF,TGTGCCAGCAGTTTCAGAATGTCGGCAGCCACTAACTATGGCTACACCTTC
NA,TRBD1,TRBJ2-7,TRBV7-8,CASSAGQGKYEQYF,TGTGCCAGCAGCGCCGGACAGGGCAAATACGAGCAGTACTTC
few,TRBD1,TRBJ2-3,TRBV10-3,CAIGGGQERRDTQYF,TGTGCCATCGGCGGCGGACAGGAGCGTCGAGATACGCAGTATTTT
NA,NA,TRBJ2-6,TRBV4-1,CASSQVWLGGSSSGANVLTF,TGCGCCAGCAGCCAAGTGTGGTTGGGGGGCAGCAGCTCTGGGGCCAACGTCCTGACTTTC
NA,NA,TRBJ1-5,TRBV20-1,CSFLRAHDQPQHF,TGCAGTTTTCTGAGGGCCCACGATCAGCCCCAGCATTTT
NA,NA,TRBJ2-5,TRBV29-1,CSVEDPGHRDNEQYF,TGCAGCGTTGAAGATCCCGGACACCGCGACAATGAGCAGTACTTC
once,NA,TRBJ2-4,TRBV7-2,CASSTYRVNEQYF,TGTGCCAGCAGCACATACAGGGTAAATGAGCAGTACTTC
few,NA,TRBJ2-2,TRBV5-1,CASSYGPGPNTGELFF,TGCGCCAGCAGCTACGGGCCAGGTCCGAACACCGGGGAGCTGTTTTTT
NA,TRBD1,TRBJ2-1,TRBV5-6,CASSFTGGWYNEQFF,TGTGCCAGCAGCTTCACAGGGGGCTGGTACAATGAGCAGTTCTTC
NA,TRBD2,TRBJ2-1,TRBV7-8,CASSFEGLAGLYNEQFF,TGTGCCAGCAGCTTTGAAGGACTAGCGGGGCTTTATAATGAGCAGTTCTTC
NA,NA,TRBJ1-1,TRBV7-2,CASSENFLMNTEAFF,TGTGCCAGCAGCGAAAATTTCTTAATGAACACTGAAGCTTTCTTT
NA,TRBD2,TRBJ2-3,TRBV5-1,CASSLTSGGKGTQYF,TGTGCCAGCAGCTTAACTAGCGGGGGGAAGGGGACGCAGTATTTT
NA,TRBD2,TRBJ2-1,TRBV5-5,CASSLAEGGGRFF,TGTGCCAGCAGCTTGGCCGAGGGCGGGGGGAGGTTCTTC
NA,NA,TRBJ2-3,TRBV6-2/TRBV6-3,CASSTSPNPQYF,TGTGCCAGCAGCACCTCCCCTAATCCGCAGTATTTT
few,TRBD1,TRBJ2-4,TRBV15,CATSRETGQGEENIQYF,TGTGCCACCAGCAGAGAAACGGGACAGGGGGAAGAAAACATTCAGTACTTC
few,NA,TRBJ2-7,TRBV24-1,CATSEVTGEQYF,TGTGCCACCAGTGAGGTCACAGGGGAGCAGTACTTC
few,NA,TRBJ2-6,TRBV2,CASSEVRVSGANVLTF,TGTGCCAGCAGTGAAGTTCGTGTCTCTGGGGCCAACGTCCTGACTTTC
few,TRBD1,TRBJ2-2,TRBV12-3/TRBV12-4,CASSGAKQGAHTGELFF,TGTGCCAGCAGTGGGGCCAAACAGGGGGCGCACACCGGGGAGCTGTTTTTT
NA,NA,TRBJ1-4,TRBV6-2/TRBV6-3,CASSYSGSGPQIANEKLFF,TGTGCCAGCAGTTACTCCGGGTCGGGCCCACAAATTGCTAATGAAAAACTGTTTTTT
NA,NA,TRBJ2-7,TRBV14,CASSLQSGYEQYF,TGTGCCAGCAGCCTACAGTCCGGATACGAGCAGTACTTC
few,TRBD1,TRBJ2-5,TRBV12-3/TRBV12-4,CASRAGTAMFGTQYF,TGTGCCAGCAGGGCCGGGACAGCGATGTTTGGGACCCAGTACTTC
NA,TRBD1,TRBJ1-1,TRBV7-9,CASSRDRVNTEAFF,TGTGCCAGCAGCCGGGACAGGGTGAACACTGAAGCTTTCTTT
few,NA,TRBJ2-7,TRBV10-3,CAISESRSEQYF,TGTGCCATCAGTGAGTCGAGGTCCGAGCAGTACTTC
NA,NA,TRBJ1-1,TRBV6-1,CASSESGDYTEAFF,TGTGCCAGCAGTGAATCGGGGGACTACACTGAAGCTTTCTTT
NA,NA,TRBJ2-3,TRBV2,CASSEFGGYLITDTQYF,TGTGCCAGCAGTGAATTTGGGGGCTATTTAATCACAGATACGCAGTATTTT
few,TRBD1,TRBJ1-2,TRBV2,CASSRDRGLGYGYTF,TGTGCCAGCAGTCGGGACAGGGGGCTTGGCTATGGCTACACCTTC
NA,NA,TRBJ2-7,TRBV7-6,CASSLNYISYEQYF,TGTGCCAGCAGCTTGAACTACATTTCCTACGAGCAGTACTTC
many,NA,TRBJ1-2,TRBV29-1,CSVAVWNGYTF,TGCAGCGTGGCCGTTTGGAATGGCTACACCTTC
NA,NA,TRBJ2-7,TRBV2,CASSEGLTRGYEQYF,TGTGCCAGCAGTGAAGGGCTGACTCGGGGGTACGAGCAGTACTTC
NA,NA,TRBJ2-6,TRBV7-9,CASSSRVAGGISGANVQTF,NA